The entry below gives a single T cell receptor beta chain sequence along with its context. Only in-frame clones appear in the TCRdb table, and some are missing; sequencing was by immunoSEQ multiplex PCR. The sample gives roughly 410,000 clones, approximately 95% of which show up once; about 0.02% is in the top ten. This record belongs to a study of shared T cell receptors in the human thymus. Germline trimming cut 3 bases from V and 8 bases from J; bases unmatched to any gene: 18. The CDR3 covers 18 residues. Germline V gene data show CDR1 as SEHNR and CDR2 as FQNEAQ (reference sequence). The chain employs TRBV7-9 and TRBJ2-1; 8 bases map to TRBD2. The clonotype was recovered from a human donor. The sequenced sample consisted of thymocytes. CDR3 sequence (DNA): TGTGCCAGCAGCTTCGGCGCCACGGGACTAGTAAATCCCCATGAGCAGTTCTTC. It is translated as CASSFGATGLVNPHEQFF.